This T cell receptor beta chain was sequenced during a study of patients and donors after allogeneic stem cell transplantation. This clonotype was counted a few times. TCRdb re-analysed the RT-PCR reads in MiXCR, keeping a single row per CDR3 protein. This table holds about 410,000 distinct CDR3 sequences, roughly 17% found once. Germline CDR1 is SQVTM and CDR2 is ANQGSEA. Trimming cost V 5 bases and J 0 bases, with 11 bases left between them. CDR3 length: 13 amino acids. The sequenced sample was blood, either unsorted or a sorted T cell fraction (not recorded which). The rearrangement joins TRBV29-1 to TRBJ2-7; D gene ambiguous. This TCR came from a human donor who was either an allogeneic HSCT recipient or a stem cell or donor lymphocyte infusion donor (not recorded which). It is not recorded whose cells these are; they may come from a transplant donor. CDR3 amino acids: CSVLDKGSYEQYF. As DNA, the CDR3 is TGCAGCGTTCTTGACAAAGGCTCCTACGAGCAGTACTTC.